This entry lists 10 T cell receptor beta chains sequenced from one sample in a study of blood T cell repertoires in COVID-19. Method: immunoSEQ multiplex PCR; TCRdb's copy keeps in-frame clones and lacks some. The sample contains around 260,000 clones, about 88% of which appear only once. The specimen was peripheral blood. The receptors shown here come from a man between 60 and 70 years old who had recovered from COVID-19.

V gene TRBV7-9 combines with J gene TRBJ1-4, with D unclear. Trimming took 5 bases from V and 2 from J, leaving 12 bases between them. The CDR3 is 15 residues long. CDR1 is SEHNR, CDR2 FQNEAQ, per germline (reference sequence). CDR3 coding DNA: TGTGCCAGCAGCCCCCGGAGTTGGACTAATGAAAAACTGTTTTTT. Translated: CASSPRSWTNEKLFF.

This clone was picked up a small number of times. The chain combines TRBV19 with TRBJ1-1; D is possibly TRBD1 (5 bases). CDR1 and CDR2 from the germline V gene are LNHDA and SQIVND (reference sequence). V was clipped by 5 bases and J by 6 bases, with 16 bases between them. The CDR3 consists of 14 residues. The CDR3 DNA reads TGTGCCAGTAGTCCAATCCTAGGACACTCTGAAGCTTTCTTT. Its translation: CASSPILGHSEAFF. The whole variable domain, filled in from reference TRBV19 and TRBJ1-1, reads DGGITQSPKYLFRKEGQNVTLSCEQNLNHDAMYWYRQDPGQGLRLIYYSQIVNDFQKGDIAEGYSVSREKKESFPLTVTSAQKNPTAFYLCASSPILGHSEAFFGQGTRLTVV.

The V gene is TRBV7-9, the J gene TRBJ2-7; 8 nucleotides match TRBD1. The CDR3 spans 12 residues. Trimming took 8 bases from V and 3 from J; bases not matched to a gene: 3. Germline CDR1 SEHNR, CDR2 FQNEAQ (reference sequence). CDR3 DNA sequence: TGTGCCAGCCGGGACAGGTACTACGAGCAGTACTTC. Amino acid sequence: CASRDRYYEQYF.

The CDR3 loop reads CASSIEGGFDEQYF. The CDR3 bases are TGTGCCAGCAGTATAGAAGGGGGCTTTGACGAGCAGTACTTC. The chain couples TRBV6-5 to TRBJ2-7, with 7 bases matching TRBD1. V lost 5 bases to trimming and J lost 5 bases; unmatched junction nucleotides: 9. The CDR3 has 14 amino acids. Germline V lookup: CDR1 MNHEY, CDR2 SVGAGI.

This clone was seen a few times. This chain joins TRBV9 and TRBJ1-2; TRBD1 agrees at 11 bases. V gave up 3 bases and J gave up 7 bases; unmatched junction bases: 11. Germline V gene lookup returns CDR1 SGDLS and CDR2 YYNGEE. This CDR3 contains 16 residues. The chain's CDR3 is CASSADLGQGAVGYTF. The CDR3 coding sequence is TGTGCCAGCAGCGCAGACCTCGGACAGGGGGCAGTTGGCTACACCTTC.

The CDR3 coding sequence is TGTGCCAGCAGCGCCTTCGCGGGAAGTAGGACTGAAGCTTTCTTT. Translation gives CASSAFAGSRTEAFF. The J gene is TRBJ1-1, the V gene TRBV7-9; D not resolved. This CDR3 is built from 15 residues. Per germline, CDR1 SEHNR and CDR2 FQNEAQ (reference sequence). V was shortened by 5 bases and J by 5 bases, with 18 bases between the two germline ends.

This chain links TRBV7-2 with TRBJ1-2, with 7 bases fitting TRBD1. V trimming: 2 bases; J trimming: 5 bases; junction bases outside the gene matches: 14. There are 17 residues in the CDR3. CDR1 SGHTA and CDR2 FQGNSA come from the germline V gene. This CDR3 is CASSLYLDREVQYGYTF. The CDR3 bases are TGTGCCAGCAGCTTATACCTTGACAGGGAAGTGCAATATGGCTACACCTTC.

V usage is TRBV6-5 and J usage is TRBJ2-3, with D unresolved. CDR3 size: 15 residues. The germline V and J ends were trimmed by 10 bases and 1 base, with 18 bases remaining between them. Germline CDR1 and CDR2: MNHEY and SVGAGI. The CDR3 sequence: CATRTFRVRTDTQYF. In DNA form, the CDR3 reads TGTGCCACCCGCACGTTCCGGGTCCGCACAGATACGCAGTATTTT.

In this sample, this clone turned up a few times. The chain uses TRBV11-2 and TRBJ1-2; weak D call: TRBD1 (6 bases). This CDR3 is built from 14 residues. Per the germline V gene, CDR1 is SGHAT and CDR2 is FQNNGV. V dropped 5 bases and J dropped 2 bases, with 12 bases sitting between them. The CDR3 nucleotides are TGTGCCAGCAGCCCTACAGGGCTCAACTATGGCTACACCTTC. Translating gives CASSPTGLNYGYTF.

The chain employs TRBV7-2 and TRBJ1-4; D possibly corresponds to TRBD1 (5 bases). CDR1 and CDR2 from the germline V gene are SGHTA and FQGNSA. The CDR3 has 14 residues. V was pared by 1 base and J by 5 bases, with 8 bases between. The DNA for the CDR3 is TGTGCCAGCAGCTTAGGACGGGGGAATGAAAAACTGTTTTTT. It is translated as CASSLGRGNEKLFF.